Listed here are 12 T cell receptor beta chains from one sample, sequenced in a study of control samples from healthy donors and cancer patients. Data came from immunoSEQ multiplex PCR; TCRdb stores just in-frame clones and leaves some out. The data show around 90,000 clones, around four fifths seen once. Sequencing was carried out using blood. The receptors derive from a man younger than 40 in good health.

This rearrangement joins TRBV4-1 to TRBJ2-7; TRBD2 aligns across 13 bases. The CDR3 extends over 16 amino acids. V shed 1 base and J 5 bases; nucleotides not matched to a gene: 5. Germline values: CDR1 MGHRA, CDR2 YSYEKL. The DNA for the CDR3 is TGCGCCAGCAGCCAAGTAGGACTAGCGGGGGTGAACGAGCAGTACTTC. Amino acid sequence: CASSQVGLAGVNEQYF.

The chain joins TRBV19 to TRBJ1-2; tentative D call: TRBD1 (5 bases). The V and J ends lost 1 base and 5 bases respectively, with 11 bases between them. This CDR3 is built from 14 residues. From germline, CDR1 is LNHDA and CDR2 SQIVND (reference sequence). CDR3 protein: CASSIAQGEYGYTF. The CDR3 nucleotides are TGTGCCAGTAGTATAGCCCAGGGAGAATATGGCTACACCTTC.

The chain couples TRBV18 to TRBJ2-1; 7 nucleotides align to TRBD1. Germline CDR1 and CDR2: KGHSH and LQKENI. The CDR3 runs 17 residues. Unmatched junction bases numbered 13, after V lost 2 bases and J lost 6 bases. In DNA, the CDR3 is TGTGCCAGCTCACCAGAAGCACAGGGGTGGGGTGGCAATGAGCAGTTCTTC. Protein: CASSPEAQGWGGNEQFF.

The V gene is TRBV5-5, the J gene TRBJ1-1; D unresolved. The ends were cut back, 0 bases at V and 4 bases at J, with 10 bases in the middle. This CDR3 comprises 14 residues. Germline V CDR1 and CDR2: SGHKS, YYEKEE (reference sequence). The CDR3 loop reads CASSLDPRGTEAFF. The DNA of the CDR3 is TGTGCCAGCAGCTTGGACCCACGTGGCACTGAAGCTTTCTTT.

V gene TRBV7-2 combines with J gene TRBJ2-3, with 8 nucleotides matching TRBD2. The germline gives CDR1 SGHTA, CDR2 FQGNSA. The junction had 4 bases not matched to a gene; V was cut back by 2 bases and J by 6 bases. The CDR3 runs to 14 residues. The CDR3 is CASSLSGGADTQYF. The CDR3 DNA follows: TGTGCCAGCAGCTTATCCGGGGGGGCCGATACGCAGTATTTT.

This clone rates as medium-sized. At the DNA level, this CDR3 is encoded by other sequences in the same sample as well. The genes are TRBV6-5 and TRBJ1-1; 7 nucleotides align to TRBD1. The germline CDR1 and CDR2 sequences are MNHEY and SVGAGI. CDR3 length: 15 residues. The trim removed 0 bases at V and 3 bases at J, leaving 4 bases unmatched. The CDR3 bases are TGTGCCAGCAGTTACTCTCCAGGGGGGGACACTGAAGCTTTCTTT. Amino acids: CASSYSPGGDTEAFF.

This chain links TRBV14 with TRBJ2-7; weak D call: TRBD2 (5 bases). The CDR3 has 16 residues. V shed 4 bases and J shed 4 bases, with 20 bases lying between them. The germline gives CDR1 SGHDN, CDR2 FVKESK. CDR3 protein: CASSRLTDLDPYEQYF. CDR3 DNA sequence: TGTGCCAGCAGCCGACTAACGGATCTGGATCCTTACGAGCAGTACTTC.

In nucleotides, the CDR3 is TGTGCCAGCAGCGTAGTGCGGGCTAGCCGCGACGAGCAGTACTTC. Protein product: CASSVVRASRDEQYF. The chain employs TRBV9 and TRBJ2-7; D might be TRBD2 (5 bases). The CDR3 contains 15 residues. The V and J ends lost 0 bases and 5 bases respectively, with 15 bases between them. The germline V gene encodes CDR1 SGDLS and CDR2 YYNGEE.

This clone was recorded only once. V and J are TRBV6-6 and TRBJ2-7, with D unclear. The CDR3 contains 12 residues. Germline loops: CDR1 MNHNY, CDR2 SVGAGI (reference sequence). V lost 0 bases to trimming and J lost 6 bases, with 6 bases between them. DNA for the CDR3: TGTGCCAGCAGTTACTCAGGCGGCGAGCAGTACTTC. This sequence encodes CASSYSGGEQYF.

The gene calls are TRBV3-1 (or the pseudogene TRBV3-2) and TRBJ1-2; the D is unclear. CDR3 size: 13 residues. Trimming removed 4 bases from V and 7 bases from J, with 13 bases in between. The germline gives CDR1 LGHDT, CDR2 YNNKEL (reference sequence). Here the CDR3 reads CASSLDLAGGYTF. As DNA, the CDR3 is TGTGCCAGCAGCCTTGACCTAGCCGGTGGCTACACCTTC.

The V gene is TRBV14, the J gene TRBJ2-5; TRBD2 matches at 10 bases. This CDR3 region has 17 residues. J lost 5 bases, V lost 2 bases, and 11 bases had no gene match. The germline V gene encodes CDR1 SGHDN and CDR2 FVKESK. DNA for the CDR3: TGTGCCAGCAGCCAAAGGCGGATAGCGGGGGGCCTGGAGACCCAGTACTTC. It specifies CASSQRRIAGGLETQYF.

V and J are TRBV11-2 and TRBJ1-4, with TRBD1 matching 8 bases. This CDR3 is 14 amino acids long. The germline V gene has CDR1 SGHAT and CDR2 FQNNGV. The V and J ends lost 6 bases and 6 bases, in that order; junction bases with no gene match: 6. CDR3 DNA: TGTGCCAGCAGTCGGGGACAGGCGGATGAAAAACTGTTTTTT. Encoded protein: CASSRGQADEKLFF.